The T cell receptor (beta chain) under discussion was sequenced for a study of read filtering for tumor transcriptome and immune sequencing. Looking at the study overall: By R-ISS, stages I, II and III held about 8, 15 and 7 patients. Whole-study results and caveats: Roughly 80% of IR-seq clonotypes had a single read, yet these held around 4% of reads.

V was shortened by 1 base and J by 2 bases, with 14 bases between the two germline ends. Germline loops: CDR1 SGHNT, CDR2 YENEEA. This CDR3 is built from 17 residues. This clonotype was seen repeatedly, ten times or more. Antigen: not known. From 300 to 400 ng of RNA, a library with molecular barcoded alpha/delta and beta/gamma adaptors was made. TCRdb called the reads again in MiXCR, with one record for every CDR3 protein. The sample lists about 90,000 distinct CDR3 sequences, around 12% occurring once. The specimen sequenced was a population of CD138-negative cells sorted from bone marrow. This rearrangement joins TRBV11-3 to TRBJ2-2; the D gene is possibly TRBD2 (5 bases). The receptor comes from a donor aged 40 or over with multiple myeloma. Written as DNA, the CDR3 is TGTGCCAGCAGCTTAGTAAGTCGACGGACTAACACCGGGGAGCTGTTTTTT. Residues: CASSLVSRRTNTGELFF.